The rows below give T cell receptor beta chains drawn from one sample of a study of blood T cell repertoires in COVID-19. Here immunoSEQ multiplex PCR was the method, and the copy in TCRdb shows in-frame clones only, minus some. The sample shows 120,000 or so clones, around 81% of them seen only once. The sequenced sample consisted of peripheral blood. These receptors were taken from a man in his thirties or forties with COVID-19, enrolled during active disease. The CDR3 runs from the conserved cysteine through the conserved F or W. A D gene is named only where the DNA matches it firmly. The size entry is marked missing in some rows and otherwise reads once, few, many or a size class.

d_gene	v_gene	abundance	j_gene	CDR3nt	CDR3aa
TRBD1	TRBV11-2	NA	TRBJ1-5	TGTGCCAGCAGTCCGACAGGGCCCAATCAGCCCCAGCATTTT	CASSPTGPNQPQHF
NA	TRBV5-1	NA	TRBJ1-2	TGCGCCAGCAGCTTGGGATCAGGGGCTAACTATGGCTACACCTTC	CASSLGSGANYGYTF
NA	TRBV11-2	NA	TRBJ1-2	TGTGCCAGCAGCTCTGACAGGCGATATGGCTACACCTTC	CASSSDRRYGYTF
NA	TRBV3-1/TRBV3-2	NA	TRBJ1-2	TGTGCCAGCAGCCAGGGAGGACTCCCGGGGTATGGCTACACCTTC	CASSQGGLPGYGYTF
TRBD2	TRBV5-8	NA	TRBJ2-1	TGTGCCAGCAGCTTGGGGGTTAGCGGGTTTACCTACAATGAGCAGTTCTTC	CASSLGVSGFTYNEQFF
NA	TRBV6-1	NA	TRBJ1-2	TGTGCCAGCAGTGAAAAGGACAGATATGGCTACACCTTC	CASSEKDRYGYTF
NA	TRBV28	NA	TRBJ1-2	TGTGCCAGCAGTTTGCAGGGGCCAGACTATGGCTACACCTTC	CASSLQGPDYGYTF
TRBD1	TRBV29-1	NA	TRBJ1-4	TGCAGCGTTCGGTCGGGACAGGCTAATGAAAAACTGTTTTTT	CSVRSGQANEKLFF
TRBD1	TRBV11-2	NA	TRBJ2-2	TGTGCCAGCACACGAAACAGGGGAGTAGCCACCGGGGAGCTGTTTTTT	CASTRNRGVATGELFF
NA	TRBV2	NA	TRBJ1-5	TGTGCCAGCAGTGATGGCACAGGGAATCAGCCCCAGCATTTT	CASSDGTGNQPQHF
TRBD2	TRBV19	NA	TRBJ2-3	TGTGCCAGTCTGTCTAGCGGGACTACAGATACGCAGTATTTT	CASLSSGTTDTQYF
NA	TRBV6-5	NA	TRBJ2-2	TGTGCCAGCAGGGTACGGGGGACCGGGGAGCTGTTTTTT	CASRVRGTGELFF
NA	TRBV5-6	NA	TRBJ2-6	TGTGCCAGCAGCTTGCCCAGCTCTGGGGCCAACGTCCTGACTTTC	CASSLPSSGANVLTF
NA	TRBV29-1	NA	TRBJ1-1	TGCAGCGCCCCTAGCCCCCAGGCTGAAGCTTTCTTT	CSAPSPQAEAFF
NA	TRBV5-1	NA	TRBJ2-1	TGCGCCAGCAGCTTGGAGGGGCAGCTCTACAATGAGCAGTTCTTC	CASSLEGQLYNEQFF
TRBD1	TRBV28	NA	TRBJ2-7	TGTGCCAGCAGTTCTGTCCAACCGGGACAGACCTACGAGCAGTACTTC	CASSSVQPGQTYEQYF
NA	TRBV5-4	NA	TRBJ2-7	TGTGCCAGCAGCTGGGCCGCGGGGGCTTACTACGAGCAGTACTTC	CASSWAAGAYYEQYF
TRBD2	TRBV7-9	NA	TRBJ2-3	TGTGCCAGCAGCTTATTCGCTAGGACTAGCTTTCCCGATGCTACGCAGTATTTT	CASSLFARTSFPDATQYF
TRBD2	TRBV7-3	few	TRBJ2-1	TGTGCCAGCAGCTTAACAGCGGGAGGATACAATGAGCAGTTCTTC	CASSLTAGGYNEQFF
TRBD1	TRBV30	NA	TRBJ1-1	TGTGCCTGGAGTACGGGACAGGGAGGGGGAACTGAAGCTTTCTTT	CAWSTGQGGGTEAFF
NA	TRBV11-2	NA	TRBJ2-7	TGTGCCAGCAGCTTAGGGTTAGGGGCAAGTCCCTACGAGCAGTACTTC	CASSLGLGASPYEQYF
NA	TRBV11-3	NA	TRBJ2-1	TGTGCCAGCAGCTTAGTTAGCGGTAGCTACAATGAGCAGTTCTTC	CASSLVSGSYNEQFF
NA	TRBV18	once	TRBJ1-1	TGTGCCAGCTCACCCGACCGGACTAACACTGAAGCTTTCTTT	CASSPDRTNTEAFF
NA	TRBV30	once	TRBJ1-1	TGTGCCTGGAGTGGTTCAGGGGCTGAAGCTTTCTTT	CAWSGSGAEAFF
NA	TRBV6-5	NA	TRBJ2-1	TGTGCCAGCAGGAGCTCAGGCGATGAGCAGTTCTTC	CASRSSGDEQFF
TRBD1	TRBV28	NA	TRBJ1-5	TGTGCCAGCAGCGACCCACAGGGGCTGGGTCAGCCCCAGCATTTT	CASSDPQGLGQPQHF
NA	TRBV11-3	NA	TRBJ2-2	TGTGCCAGCAGCTTACTCGACGTCCCTAGCACCGGGGAGCTGTTTTTT	CASSLLDVPSTGELFF
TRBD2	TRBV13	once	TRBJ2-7	TGTGCCAGCAGCTCTAGGACTAGCGTTAACTACGAGCAGTACTTC	CASSSRTSVNYEQYF
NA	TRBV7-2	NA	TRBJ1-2	TGTGCCAGCAGCCCTCGAGGGGACGGAGGGGTCTATGGCTACACCTTC	CASSPRGDGGVYGYTF
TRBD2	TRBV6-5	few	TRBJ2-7	TGTGCCAGCAGTCGGACTAGCGGGAGTATAGAGCAGTACTTC	CASSRTSGSIEQYF
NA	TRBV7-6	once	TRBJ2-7	TGTGCCAGCAGCTTAGCGAGACAGTTTCTCGACGAGCAGTACTTC	CASSLARQFLDEQYF
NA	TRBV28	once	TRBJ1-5	TGTGCCACCCTGGGCGGGGGAGGTATTAGCAATCAGCCCCAGCATTTT	CATLGGGGISNQPQHF
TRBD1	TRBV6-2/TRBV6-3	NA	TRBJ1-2	TGTGCCAGCAGTTACGGGACAGGGGGCCTTGGCTACACCTTC	CASSYGTGGLGYTF
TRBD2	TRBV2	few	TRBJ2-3	TGTGCCAGCTCGATACAAGAAGCGGGAGCTTTTACAGATACGCAGTATTTT	CASSIQEAGAFTDTQYF
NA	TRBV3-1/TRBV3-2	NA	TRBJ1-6	TGTGCCAGCAGCCAAGGACAGGTCCTTAATTCACCCCTCCACTTT	CASSQGQVLNSPLHF
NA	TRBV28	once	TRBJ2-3	TGTGCCAGCAGTCAGGGCACAGATACGCAGTATTTT	CASSQGTDTQYF
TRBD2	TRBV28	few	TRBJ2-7	TGTGCCAGCAGCTTTAGCGGGATCTACGACTACGAGCAGTACTTC	CASSFSGIYDYEQYF
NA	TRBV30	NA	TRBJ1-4	TGTGCCTGGAGTGTAGGAGTCCTGGGACAAACTAATGAAAAACTGTTTTTT	CAWSVGVLGQTNEKLFF
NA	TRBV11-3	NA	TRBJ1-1	TGTGCCAGCAGCTTAGAAGGACTTCGGATGAACACTGAAGCTTTCTTT	CASSLEGLRMNTEAFF
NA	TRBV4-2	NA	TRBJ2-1	TGTGCCAGCAGCCAGGAGAGATCGGACGGGAAGCAGTTCTTC	CASSQERSDGKQFF
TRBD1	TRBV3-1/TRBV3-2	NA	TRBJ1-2	TGTGCCAGCAGCATGGACAGGGAGGCCTATGGCTACACCTTC	CASSMDREAYGYTF
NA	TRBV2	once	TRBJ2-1	TGTGCCAGCACCTCGATCGACAGGTCCTACAATGAGCAGTTCTTC	CASTSIDRSYNEQFF
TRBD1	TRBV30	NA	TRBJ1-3	TGTGCCTGGAGTAACAGGGGGTATATTGGAAACACCATATATTTT	CAWSNRGYIGNTIYF
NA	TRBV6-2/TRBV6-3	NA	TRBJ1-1	TGTGCCAGCAGTTCTTACCCGGGGAACACTGAAGCTTTCTTT	CASSSYPGNTEAFF
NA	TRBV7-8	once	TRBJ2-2	TGTGCCAGCAGCCGTTTCGTGGAGCTGTTTTTT	CASSRFVELFF
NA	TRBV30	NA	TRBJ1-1	TGTGCCCCCATGGGGCAGAACACTGAAGCTTTCTTT	CAPMGQNTEAFF
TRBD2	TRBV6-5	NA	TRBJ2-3	TGTGCCAGTAGTAGCGGGACTAGCACAGATACGCAGTATTTT	CASSSGTSTDTQYF
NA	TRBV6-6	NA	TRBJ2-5	TGTGCCAGCAGACCCCGGGGGGCTTCGAAAGAGACCCAGTACTTC	CASRPRGASKETQYF
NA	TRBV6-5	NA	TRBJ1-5	TGTGCCAGCAGTTATGGCCAGGGTAGTCAGCCCCAGCATTTT	CASSYGQGSQPQHF
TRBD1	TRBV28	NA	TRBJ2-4	TGTGCCAGCAGCGACAGGGTTGAGAGGGCCAAAAACATTCAGTACTTC	CASSDRVERAKNIQYF